This T cell receptor (beta chain) comes out of a study of blood T cell repertoires in COVID-19. The CDR3 totals 18 residues. The J segment lost 8 bases and the V segment lost 3 bases, leaving 13 bases of the junction unmatched. Germline V CDR1 and CDR2: SGHRS, YFSETQ. Sequenced by immunoSEQ multiplex PCR; TCRdb stores in-frame clones only, minus some. The sample lists about 120,000 clones, around 90% occurring once. J is TRBJ1-6 and V is TRBV5-1; 11 bases line up with TRBD1. The clonotype comes from a woman aged 60-70 years with COVID-19, enrolled during active disease. The material sequenced was peripheral blood. In DNA, the CDR3 is TGCGCCAGCAGCTCGGGACAGGGGGTCGGGACTCCTTATTCACCCCTCCACTTT. Translation gives CASSSGQGVGTPYSPLHF.